Here is one TCR beta chain with its context. Its target is unknown. The germline CDR1 and CDR2 sequences are SGHVS and FQNEAQ. Germline trimming cut 5 bases from V and 0 bases from J; bases unmatched to any gene: 4. This CDR3 is 15 amino acids long. Profiling relied on immunoSEQ multiplex PCR, and the TCRdb table lists in-frame clones only, not all of them. The sample consists of over a million clones, 96% of them appearing once. These data belong to a study of shared clonotypes between healthy human individuals. Study-wide results and caveats: The study found lower generation probabilities in non-shared clonotypes than in those shared by all four donors. Generally, estimated richness proved larger in naive subsets than it did in memory subsets.

The V and J genes are TRBV7-8 and TRBJ2-1, with TRBD2 identical over 7 bases. Sequencing used naive CD4+ T cells sorted from blood. Indicated subset: CD45RA+ positively selected. The origin of this receptor is a man aged 25 to 40 in good health. The CDR3 is CASSMTSFSYNEQFF. The CDR3 DNA follows: TGTGCCAGCAGCATGACTAGCTTCTCCTACAATGAGCAGTTCTTC.